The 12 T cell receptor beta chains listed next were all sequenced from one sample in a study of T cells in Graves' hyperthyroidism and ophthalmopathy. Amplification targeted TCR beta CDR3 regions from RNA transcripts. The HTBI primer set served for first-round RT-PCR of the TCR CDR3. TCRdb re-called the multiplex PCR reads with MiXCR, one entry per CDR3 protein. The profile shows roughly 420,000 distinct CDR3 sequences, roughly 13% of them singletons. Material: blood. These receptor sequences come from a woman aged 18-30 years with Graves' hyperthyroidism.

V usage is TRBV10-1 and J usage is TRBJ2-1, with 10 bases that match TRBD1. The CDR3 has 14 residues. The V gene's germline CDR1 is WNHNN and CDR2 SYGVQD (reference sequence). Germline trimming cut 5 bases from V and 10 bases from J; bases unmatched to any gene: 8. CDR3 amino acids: CASSTGTGEVEQFF. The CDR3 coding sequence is TGCGCCAGCAGTACCGGGACAGGGGAAGTCGAGCAGTTCTTC.

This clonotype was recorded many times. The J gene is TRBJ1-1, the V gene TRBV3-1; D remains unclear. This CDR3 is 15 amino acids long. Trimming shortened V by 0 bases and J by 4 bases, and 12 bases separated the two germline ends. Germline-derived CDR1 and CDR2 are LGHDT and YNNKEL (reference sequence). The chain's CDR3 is CASSQELLGTTEAFF. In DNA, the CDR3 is TGTGCCAGCAGCCAAGAGCTTTTGGGAACCACTGAAGCTTTCTTT. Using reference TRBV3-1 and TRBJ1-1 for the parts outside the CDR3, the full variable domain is DTAVSQTPKYLVTQMGNDKSIKCEQNLGHDTMYWYKQDSKKFLKIMFSYNNKELIINETVPNRFSPKSPDKAHLNLHINSLELGDSAVYFCASSQELLGTTEAFFGQGTRLTVV.

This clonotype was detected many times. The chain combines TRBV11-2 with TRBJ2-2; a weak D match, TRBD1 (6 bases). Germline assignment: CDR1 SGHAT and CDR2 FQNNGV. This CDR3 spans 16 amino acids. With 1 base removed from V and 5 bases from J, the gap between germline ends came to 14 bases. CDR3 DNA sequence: TGTGCCAGCAGCTTAGTTGGGGGCACCTTGACCGGGGAGCTGTTTTTT. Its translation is CASSLVGGTLTGELFF.

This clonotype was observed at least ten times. DNA for the CDR3: TGTGCCAGCAGCCGCAGAATAGCGGGAGGGCCGCTTCGCCCGGAGCAGTACTTC. Translated: CASSRRIAGGPLRPEQYF. The gene calls are TRBV3-1 and TRBJ2-7, with 11 bases fitting TRBD2. The CDR3 runs to 18 residues. V was pared by 4 bases and J by 7 bases, with 18 bases of the junction left unmatched. CDR1 and CDR2 (germline): LGHDT, YNNKEL (reference sequence).

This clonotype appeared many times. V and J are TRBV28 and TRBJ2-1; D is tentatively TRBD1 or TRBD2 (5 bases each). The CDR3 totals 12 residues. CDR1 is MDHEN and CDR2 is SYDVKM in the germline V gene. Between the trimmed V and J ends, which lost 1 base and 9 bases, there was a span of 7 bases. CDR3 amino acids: CASSLLGREQFF. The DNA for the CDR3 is TGTGCCAGCAGTTTATTGGGACGTGAGCAGTTCTTC.

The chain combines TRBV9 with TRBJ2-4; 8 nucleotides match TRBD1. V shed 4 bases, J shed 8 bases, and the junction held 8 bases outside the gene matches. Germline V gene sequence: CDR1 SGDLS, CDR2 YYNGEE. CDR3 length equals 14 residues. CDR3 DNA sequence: TGTGCCAGCAGCCCAGGGGGCGCGCAGGACATTCAGTACTTC. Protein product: CASSPGGAQDIQYF.

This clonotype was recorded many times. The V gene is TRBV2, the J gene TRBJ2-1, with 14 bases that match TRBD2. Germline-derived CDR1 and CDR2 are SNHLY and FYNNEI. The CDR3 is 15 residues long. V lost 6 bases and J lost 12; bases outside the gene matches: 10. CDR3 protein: CASRTGTSGSGAQFF. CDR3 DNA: TGTGCCAGCAGGACCGGGACTAGCGGGAGTGGTGCGCAGTTCTTC.

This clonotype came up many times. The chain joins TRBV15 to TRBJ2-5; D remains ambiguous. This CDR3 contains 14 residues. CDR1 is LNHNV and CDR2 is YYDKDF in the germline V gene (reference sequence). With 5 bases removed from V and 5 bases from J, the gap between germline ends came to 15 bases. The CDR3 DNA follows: TGTGCCACCAGCGGACGCGGTGGTAGGGAGACCCAGTACTTC. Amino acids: CATSGRGGRETQYF.

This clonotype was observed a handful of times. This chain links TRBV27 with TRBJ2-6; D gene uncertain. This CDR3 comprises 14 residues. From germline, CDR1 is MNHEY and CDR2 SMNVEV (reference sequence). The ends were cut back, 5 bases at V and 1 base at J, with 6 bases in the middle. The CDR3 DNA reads TGTGCCAGCAGTCCTTGGTCTGGGGCCAACGTCCTGACTTTC. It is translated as CASSPWSGANVLTF.

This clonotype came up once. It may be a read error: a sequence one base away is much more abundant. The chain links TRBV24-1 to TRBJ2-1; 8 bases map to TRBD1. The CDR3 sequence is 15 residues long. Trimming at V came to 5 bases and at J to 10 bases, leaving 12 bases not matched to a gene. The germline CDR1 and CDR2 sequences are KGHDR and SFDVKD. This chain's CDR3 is CATSGARQGLYEQFF. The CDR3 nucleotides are TGTGCCACCAGTGGGGCGCGACAGGGGTTATACGAGCAGTTCTTC.

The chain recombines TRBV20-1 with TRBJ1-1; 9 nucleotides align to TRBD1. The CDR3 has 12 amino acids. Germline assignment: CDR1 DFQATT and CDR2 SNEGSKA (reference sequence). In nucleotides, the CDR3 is TGCAGGGGAAACAGGGGGCAATCTGAAGCTTTCTTT. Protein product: CRGNRGQSEAFF.

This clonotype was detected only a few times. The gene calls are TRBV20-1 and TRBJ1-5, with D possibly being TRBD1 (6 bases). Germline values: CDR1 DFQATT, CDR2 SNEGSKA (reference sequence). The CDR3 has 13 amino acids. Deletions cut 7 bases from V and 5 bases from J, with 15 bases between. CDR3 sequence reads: CSVGDTEYQPQHF. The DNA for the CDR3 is TGCAGTGTCGGGGACACTGAGTATCAGCCCCAGCATTTT.